This T cell receptor beta chain derives from a study of T cell responses to AZD1222 COVID-19 vaccine. Assay used: immunoSEQ multiplex PCR; TCRdb lists only in-frame clones, some missing. Of some 150,000 clones in the sample, approximately 92% were seen once. The CDR3 loop spans 13 amino acids. The rearrangement links TRBV21-1 to TRBJ1-2. TRBV21-1 is assigned pseudogene status. The sequences come from peripheral blood, collected on day 0 of AZD1222 vaccination. This TCR derives from an adult in good health. The CDR3 protein is CASSRVFFYGYTF. The CDR3 bases are TGTGCCAGCAGCAGGGTATTCTTCTATGGCTACACCTTC.